This T cell receptor beta chain was captured in a study of pediatric ulcerative colitis. CDR1 and CDR2 (germline): SGHTA, FQGTGA. The CDR3 extends over 18 amino acids. The junction had 11 bases not matched to a gene; V was cut back by 5 bases and J by 1 base. Findings and caveats of the study: Some T cells in rectal biopsies may come from blood, especially with overt colitis. Repertoires came from total lymphocyte DNA, so rare subsets like regulatory T cells may be missed.

The rectum was sampled with one to two pinch biopsies at colonoscopy. On this clone: Its antigen is undetermined.

The repertoire was sequenced with immunoSEQ multiplex PCR; TCRdb's copy has only in-frame clones and lacks some. Among tens of thousands of clones, 55% to 75% were seen once, and the ten largest hold over 6%. The sequence was obtained from a boy younger than 18 with severe ulcerative colitis. The chain has TRBV7-3 and TRBJ2-6; TRBD2 agrees at 7 bases. The source material was gut tissue. CDR3 coding DNA: TGTGCCAGCAGCCTCCCAAGGGGAGGGGAATCTGGGGCCAACGTCCTGACTTTC. Its translation is CASSLPRGGESGANVLTF.